This TCR beta chain was recorded in a study of control samples from healthy donors and cancer patients. This CDR3 comprises 12 residues. V shed 4 bases and J shed 11 bases, with 13 bases lying between them. Germline CDR1 SNHLY, CDR2 FYNNEI. TCRdb's copy holds only in-frame clones and misses some; the assay was immunoSEQ multiplex PCR. The sample records about 160,000 clones, approximately 93% being singletons. The sample comprised blood. The chain is built from TRBV2 and TRBJ2-3; possible D gene TRBD2, 6 bases. The TCR was taken from a woman aged 40 to 50 in good health. DNA of the CDR3: TGTGCCAGCAGTGTTGGGGGGAGAGGGCAGTATTTT. Protein: CASSVGGRGQYF.